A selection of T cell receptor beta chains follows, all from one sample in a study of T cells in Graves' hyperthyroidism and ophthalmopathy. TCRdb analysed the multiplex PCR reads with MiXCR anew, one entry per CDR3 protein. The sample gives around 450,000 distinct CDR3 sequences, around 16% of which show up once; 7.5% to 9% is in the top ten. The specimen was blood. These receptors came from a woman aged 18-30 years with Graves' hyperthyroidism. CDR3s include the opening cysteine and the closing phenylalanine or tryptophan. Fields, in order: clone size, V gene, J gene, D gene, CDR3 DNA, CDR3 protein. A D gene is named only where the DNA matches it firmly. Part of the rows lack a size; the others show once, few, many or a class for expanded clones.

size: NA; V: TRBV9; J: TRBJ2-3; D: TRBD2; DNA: TGTGCCAGCAGTGTAGTAGGGAGGGTCACAGATACGCAGTATTTT; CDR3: CASSVVGRVTDTQYF
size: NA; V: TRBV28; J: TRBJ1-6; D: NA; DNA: TGTGCCAGCAGTCCCCCGGCGGGGAAATATTCACCCCTCCACTTT; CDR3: CASSPPAGKYSPLHF
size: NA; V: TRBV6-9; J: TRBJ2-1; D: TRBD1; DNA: TGTGCCAGCAGTTACGGAGGGACAGGGATTGGTAATGAGCAGTTCTTC; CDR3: CASSYGGTGIGNEQFF
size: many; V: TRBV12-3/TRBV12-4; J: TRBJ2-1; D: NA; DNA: TGTGCCAGCAGTGTAAGGTCAGGGGGGGCCTCCTACAATGAGCAGTTCTTC; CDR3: CASSVRSGGASYNEQFF
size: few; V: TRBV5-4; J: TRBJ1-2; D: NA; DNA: TGTGCCAGCAGCTTTAAAGGGACTCACTATGGCTACACCTTC; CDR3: CASSFKGTHYGYTF
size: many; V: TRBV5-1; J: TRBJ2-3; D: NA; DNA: TGCGCCAGCTCCCCGGACCAGTCTGGCACGCAGTATTTT; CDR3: CASSPDQSGTQYF
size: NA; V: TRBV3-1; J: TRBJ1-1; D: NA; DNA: TGTGCCAGCAGCCAAGATAGGCACGTTCAACTTAACACTGAAGCTTTCTTT; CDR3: CASSQDRHVQLNTEAFF
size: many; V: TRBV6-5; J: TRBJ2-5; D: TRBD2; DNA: TGTGCCAGCAGTTACGATCCTAGCGGGACCCAGACCCAGTACTTC; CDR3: CASSYDPSGTQTQYF
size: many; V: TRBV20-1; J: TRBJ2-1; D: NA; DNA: TGCAGTGCTAGTCGGACACCCAATGAGCAGTTCTTC; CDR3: CSASRTPNEQFF
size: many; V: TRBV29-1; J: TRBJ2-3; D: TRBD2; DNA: TGCAGCGTTGAACGGCTAGCGGGGGGGTTCCGCGGAAGGACAGATACGCAGTATTTT; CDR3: CSVERLAGGFRGRTDTQYF
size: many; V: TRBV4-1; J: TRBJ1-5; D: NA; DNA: TGCGCCAGCAGCCAAGAGGTAGGGGGAAAAAATCAGCCCCAGCATTTT; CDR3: CASSQEVGGKNQPQHF
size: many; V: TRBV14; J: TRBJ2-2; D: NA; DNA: TGTGCCAGCAGTCGGACAGCTACGAACACCGGGGAGCTGTTTTTT; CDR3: CASSRTATNTGELFF
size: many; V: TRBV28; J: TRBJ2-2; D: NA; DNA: TGTGCCAGCAGTTTTGGGGTCAGGAACACCGGGGAGCTGTTTTTT; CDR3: CASSFGVRNTGELFF
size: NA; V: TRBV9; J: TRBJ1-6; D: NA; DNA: TGTGCCAGCAGCGTAGAGGACGGCCTAAGGCCCCTCCACTTT; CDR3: CASSVEDGLRPLHF
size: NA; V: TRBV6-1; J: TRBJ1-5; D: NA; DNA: TGTGCCAGCAGAGGGGAAGATCAGCCCCAGCATTTT; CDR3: CASRGEDQPQHF
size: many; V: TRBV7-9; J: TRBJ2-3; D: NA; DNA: TGTGCCAGCAGCTCCCCCCGGGACAAGAAAATCCAAACTAGCACAGATACGCAGTATTTT; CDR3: CASSSPRDKKIQTSTDTQYF
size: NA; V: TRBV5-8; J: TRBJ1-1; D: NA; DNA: TGTGCCAGCAGCTCCCGGCCGGTGAACACTGAAGCTTTCTTT; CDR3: CASSSRPVNTEAFF
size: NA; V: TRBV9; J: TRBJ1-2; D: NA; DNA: TGTGCCAGCCCCCGGGTTGGAGGCTACACCTTC; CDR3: CASPRVGGYTF
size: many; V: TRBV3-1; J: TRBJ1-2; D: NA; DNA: TGTGCCAGTGGACAGAGCTCCTATGGCTACACCTTC; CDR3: CASGQSSYGYTF
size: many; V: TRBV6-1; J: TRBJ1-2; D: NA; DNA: TGTGCCAGCACCTTTGGGCCCTACTATGGCTACACCTTC; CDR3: CASTFGPYYGYTF
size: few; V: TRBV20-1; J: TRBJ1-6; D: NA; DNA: TGCAGTGCTAGAGTAGGAGCCTATAATTCACCCCTCCACTTT; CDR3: CSARVGAYNSPLHF
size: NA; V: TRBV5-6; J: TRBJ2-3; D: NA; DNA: TGTGCCAGCAGCTGGCTTCGGGGATCTAGGACAGATACGCAGTATTTT; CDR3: CASSWLRGSRTDTQYF
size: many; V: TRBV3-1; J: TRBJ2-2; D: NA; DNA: TGTGCCAGCAGCCATACATCAGGGGAAACCGGGGAGCTGTTTTTT; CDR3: CASSHTSGETGELFF
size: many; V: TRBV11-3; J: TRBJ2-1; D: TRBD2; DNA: TGTGCCAGCACTGGATTTAGCGGGAGAGAAGAGGATGAGCAGTTCTTC; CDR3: CASTGFSGREEDEQFF
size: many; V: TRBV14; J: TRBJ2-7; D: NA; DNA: TGTGCCAGCAGCCTTGAGATGGGACCCTACGAGCAGTACTTC; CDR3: CASSLEMGPYEQYF
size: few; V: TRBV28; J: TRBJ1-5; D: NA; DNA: TGTGCCAGCAGTCCCAACAGGGATGTCGGCAATCAGCCCCAGCATTTT; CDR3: CASSPNRDVGNQPQHF
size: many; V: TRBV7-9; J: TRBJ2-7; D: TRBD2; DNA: TGTGCCAGCAGCCCCTGGGGGGGAGAGGTGTCCGAGCAGTACTTC; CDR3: CASSPWGGEVSEQYF
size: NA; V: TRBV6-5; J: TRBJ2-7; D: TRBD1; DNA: TGTGCCAGCAGTTGCCAGGGGGAGTACGAGCAGTACTTC; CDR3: CASSCQGEYEQYF
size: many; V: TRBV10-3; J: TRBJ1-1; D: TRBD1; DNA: TGTGCCATCAGACCAGGGGGCCACGTAAACACTGAAGCTTTCTTT; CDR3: CAIRPGGHVNTEAFF
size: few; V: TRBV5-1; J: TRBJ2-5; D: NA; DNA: TGCGCCAGCAGCCTCGTCTTCGAGGAGACCCAGTACTTC; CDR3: CASSLVFEETQYF
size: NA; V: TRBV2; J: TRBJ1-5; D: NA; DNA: TGTGCCAGCAGTTACAGCGATCGGCCCCAGCATTTT; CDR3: CASSYSDRPQHF
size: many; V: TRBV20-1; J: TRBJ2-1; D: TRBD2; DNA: TGCAGTGCCCGGACTAGCGGGACGTACAATGAGCAGTTCTTC; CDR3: CSARTSGTYNEQFF
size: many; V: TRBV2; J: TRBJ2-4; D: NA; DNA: TGTGCCAGCAGTGAAGCGAGGCCGGGAGCGGGAAACATTCAGTACTTC; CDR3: CASSEARPGAGNIQYF
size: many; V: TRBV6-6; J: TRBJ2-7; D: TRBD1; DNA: TGTGCCAGCAGTTACCGCCCGGCAGGGGGCTCCTACGAGCAGTACTTC; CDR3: CASSYRPAGGSYEQYF
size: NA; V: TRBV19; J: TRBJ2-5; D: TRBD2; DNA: TGTGCCAGTAGTCTCACCCCGACTAGCGGGGGGCGGAAGACCCAGTACTTC; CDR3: CASSLTPTSGGRKTQYF
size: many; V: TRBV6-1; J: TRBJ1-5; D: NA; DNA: TGTGCCAGCACCAATGGAGGGCAGGGAGGACAGCCCCAGCATTTT; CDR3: CASTNGGQGGQPQHF
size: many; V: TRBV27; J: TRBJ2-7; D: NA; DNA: TGTGCCAGCAGTTTATCGGGGGCTAGCGTCTACGAGCAGTACTTC; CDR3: CASSLSGASVYEQYF
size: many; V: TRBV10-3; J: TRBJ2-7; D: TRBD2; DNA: TGTGCCATCAGTGGGGGTCAAACTAGCGGGAGGGCCTGGGGCTACGAGCAGTACTTC; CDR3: CAISGGQTSGRAWGYEQYF
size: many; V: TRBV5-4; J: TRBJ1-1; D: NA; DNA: TGTGCCAGCAGCTTGGGCCGGGGGAAGGTGTGGAGAGCTTTCTTT; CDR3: CASSLGRGKVWRAFF
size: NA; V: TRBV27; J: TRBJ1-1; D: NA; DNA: TGTGCCAGCAGTTTATTGTTCGGAGGGGGCACTGAAGCTTTCTTT; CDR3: CASSLLFGGGTEAFF
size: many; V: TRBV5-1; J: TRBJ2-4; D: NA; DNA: TGCGCCAGCAGCGACCGGTCTTTAGGAACGACAAGCATTCAGTACTTC; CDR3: CASSDRSLGTTSIQYF
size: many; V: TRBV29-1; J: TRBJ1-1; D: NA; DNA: TGCAGCGTTGAAGGGGGGAAGGGAGCTTTCTTT; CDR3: CSVEGGKGAFF
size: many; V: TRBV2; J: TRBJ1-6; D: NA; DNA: TGTGCCAGCAGTGTACCATCCCGCGGTGGCATCTATAATTCACCCCTCCACTTT; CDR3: CASSVPSRGGIYNSPLHF
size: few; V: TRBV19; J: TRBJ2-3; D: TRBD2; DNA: TGTGCCACCTTGGGACTAGCCGGCACAGATACGCAGTATTTT; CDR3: CATLGLAGTDTQYF
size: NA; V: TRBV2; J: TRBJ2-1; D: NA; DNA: TGTGCCAGCGGGGCTCACAATGAGCAGTTCTTC; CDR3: CASGAHNEQFF
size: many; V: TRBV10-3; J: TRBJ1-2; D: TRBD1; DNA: TGTGCCATCAGGCCGGGACAGGGGAACGGCTACACCTTC; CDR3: CAIRPGQGNGYTF
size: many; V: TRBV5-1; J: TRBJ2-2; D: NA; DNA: TGCGCCAGCAGCTATACCGAGAGGACCGGGGAGCTGTTTTTT; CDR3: CASSYTERTGELFF
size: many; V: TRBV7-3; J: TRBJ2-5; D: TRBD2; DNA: TGTGCCAGCAGCCCCGGACTAGTGGCCAAAGAGACCCAGTACTTC; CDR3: CASSPGLVAKETQYF
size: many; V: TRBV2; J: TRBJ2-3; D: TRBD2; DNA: TGTGCCAGCAGTGTCAGGGAGGGAGATACGCAGTATTTT; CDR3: CASSVREGDTQYF
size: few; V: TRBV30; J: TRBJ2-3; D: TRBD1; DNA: TGTGCCTGGAGTGTCTTTCCGGGACAGGTCGGCTATACGCAGTATTTT; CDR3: CAWSVFPGQVGYTQYF
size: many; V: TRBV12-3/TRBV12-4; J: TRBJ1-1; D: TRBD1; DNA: TGTGCCAGCAAGGACAGGGTCGGCACTGAAGCTTTCTTT; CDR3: CASKDRVGTEAFF
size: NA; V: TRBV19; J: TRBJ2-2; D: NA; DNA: TGTGCCAGTAGTATAGGGCATAAGAACACCGGGGAGCTGTTTTTT; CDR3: CASSIGHKNTGELFF
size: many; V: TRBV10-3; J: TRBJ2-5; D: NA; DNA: TGTGCCATCAGTGCTAGCGGACAGTACCAAGAGACCCAGTACTTC; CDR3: CAISASGQYQETQYF
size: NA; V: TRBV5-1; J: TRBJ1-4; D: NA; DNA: TGCGCCAGCAGCTGGGACATTACTAATGAAAAACTGTTTTTT; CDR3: CASSWDITNEKLFF
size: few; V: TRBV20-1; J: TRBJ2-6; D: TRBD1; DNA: TGCAGTGCTAGGATGGTCGGACAGGGTTCTTCTGGGGCCAACGTCCTGACTTTC; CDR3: CSARMVGQGSSGANVLTF
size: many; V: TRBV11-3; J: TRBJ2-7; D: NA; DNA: TGTGCCAGCAGCTTCCTCTCCGGCGGAACAAATTACGAGCAGTACTTC; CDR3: CASSFLSGGTNYEQYF
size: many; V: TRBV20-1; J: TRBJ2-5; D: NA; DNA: TGCAGTGCTAGAGACCCCAGGGGGACTCAAGAGACCCAGTACTTC; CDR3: CSARDPRGTQETQYF